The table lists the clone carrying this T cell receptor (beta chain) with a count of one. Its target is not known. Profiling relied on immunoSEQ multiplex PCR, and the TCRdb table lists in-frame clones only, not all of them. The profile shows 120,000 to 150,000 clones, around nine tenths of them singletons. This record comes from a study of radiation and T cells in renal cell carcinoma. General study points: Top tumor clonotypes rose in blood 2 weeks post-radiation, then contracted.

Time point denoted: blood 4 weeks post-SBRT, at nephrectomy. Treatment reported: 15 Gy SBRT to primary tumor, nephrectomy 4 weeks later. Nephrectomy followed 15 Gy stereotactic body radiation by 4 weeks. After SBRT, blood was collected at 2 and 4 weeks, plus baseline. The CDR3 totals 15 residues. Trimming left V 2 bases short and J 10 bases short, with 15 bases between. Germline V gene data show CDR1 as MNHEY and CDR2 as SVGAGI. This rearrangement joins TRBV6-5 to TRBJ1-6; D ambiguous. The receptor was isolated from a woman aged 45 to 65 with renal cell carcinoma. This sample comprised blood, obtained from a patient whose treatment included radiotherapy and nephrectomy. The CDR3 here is CASSYTDTRRSPLHF. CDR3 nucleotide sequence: TGTGCCAGCAGTTACACCGATACTCGAAGATCACCCCTCCACTTT.